This T cell receptor (beta chain) was identified during a study of shared clonotypes between healthy human individuals. General study points: Only a few donors were included, so the genetic and exposure-history diversity represented was limited.

The authors sequenced unsorted PBMC DNA on ten immunoSEQ deep assay plates. TCRdb's table, derived via immunoSEQ multiplex PCR, lists solely in-frame clones and lacks some. The sample lists about 490,000 clones, 79% occurring once. This clone was observed once. Its target is unknown. Healthy adults negative for HIV, lacking recent acute infections or vaccinations, served as donors. The unsorted samples had tens of millions of PBMCs used for genomic DNA. Sequenced material: PBMCs. The TCR originated in a woman in her thirties or forties in good health. Some clones in this sample may be carry-over from other donors' samples.

CDR3 residues: CASGQGNQPQHF. In DNA form, the CDR3 reads TGTGCCAGCGGACAGGGGAATCAGCCCCAGCATTTT. The chain joins TRBV25-1 to TRBJ1-5; 9 bases match TRBD1. V trimming: 8 bases; J trimming: 4 bases; junction bases outside the gene matches: 0. The CDR3 runs 12 residues. Germline V gene lookup returns CDR1 MGHDK and CDR2 SYGVNS.